This T cell receptor (beta chain) comes out of a study of molecular identifiers for immune sequencing clone quantification. A single record per CDR3 protein comes from TCRdb applying MiXCR to the PCR reads. The sample holds 250,000 to 350,000 distinct CDR3 sequences, roughly a fifth seen once. This sequence was found in a human donor in good health. Some libraries in this study had Jurkat cell RNA spiked in. The sequenced sample was naive CD8+ T cells from blood, with Jurkat cell RNA spiked in. Sample subset: FACS-sorted CD8+CD4-CCR7+CD45RA+ naive T cells.

The CDR3 region has the DNA TGTGCCAGCAGCCAAGATCTTGACAGGTATCGAGGCTACACCTTC. It translates to CASSQDLDRYRGYTF. This chain links TRBV3-1 with TRBJ1-2; tentatively, D is TRBD1 (6 bases). Trimming left V 0 bases short and J 8 bases short, with 16 bases between. CDR1 and CDR2 (germline): LGHDT, YNNKEL (reference sequence). The CDR3 spans 15 residues. The whole variable domain, filled in from reference TRBV3-1 and TRBJ1-2, reads DTAVSQTPKYLVTQMGNDKSIKCEQNLGHDTMYWYKQDSKKFLKIMFSYNNKELIINETVPNRFSPKSPDKAHLNLHINSLELGDSAVYFCASSQDLDRYRGYTFGSGTRLTVV.